The present entry profiles one TCR beta chain with its context. Its matching antigen is unknown. The CDR3 is 14 residues long. Germline assignment: CDR1 LNHDA and CDR2 SQIVND (reference sequence). Trimming stripped 4 bases from V and 1 base from J, with 10 bases between. The record originates from a study of cytomegalovirus exposure and HLA in healthy donors. Study-wide results and caveats: About 87% or about 30% of the time was how often most TCR beta V segments were productive, according to an earlier analysis. There were some V segments, including TRBV6-2 and TRBV6-3, excluded as indistinguishable.

The PCR had 60 Vbeta and 13 Jbeta primers. Profiling relied on immunoSEQ multiplex PCR, and the TCRdb table lists in-frame clones only, not all of them. Of around 210,000 clones in the sample, roughly 78% were seen once. The clonotype originates from a boy aged 10-17 years in good health and CMV-seronegative. Input material: PBMCs. The chain combines TRBV19 with TRBJ1-2; D uncertain. CDR3 loop: CASSRAGLNYGYTF. In nucleotides, the CDR3 is TGTGCCAGTAGTAGAGCAGGTCTTAACTATGGCTACACCTTC.